Sequencing of this T cell receptor (beta chain) was carried out in a study of OX40 agonist ivuxolimab in advanced cancers. About the study as a whole: Ivuxolimab was a fully human IgG2 agonistic monoclonal antibody targeting the costimulatory receptor OX40 (CD134). Intravenous ivuxolimab was administered to patients every 2 weeks at six dose levels: 0.01, 0.1, 0.3, 1.5, 3 and 10 mg/kg. Of the approximately 54 dose-escalation patients, hepatocellular carcinoma was present in around 19, melanoma in roughly 15, renal cell carcinoma in 9 and head and neck cancer in 9. The dose-escalation cohort was about 86% male with a mean age of roughly 62 years, ranging from roughly 23 to 90. Patients were allowed to have had prior anti-PD-1, anti-PD-L1 or anti-CTLA-4 therapy, and more than 30% of the dose-escalation patients had previously received checkpoint inhibitors. Partial responses occurred in three dose-escalation patients: two with cutaneous melanoma and one with hepatocellular carcinoma. The purpose of peripheral TCRbeta sequencing was to test whether ivuxolimab changed TCR sequence diversity and led to clonal T-cell expansion. The monotherapy dose-escalation portion (N ≈ 52 patients) of the phase I ivuxolimab trial is reported in the paper. Study-wide conclusions, independent of this receptor: In the 0.1-3.0 mg/kg groups, partial responders had among the lowest normalized peripheral clonal expansion, particularly in CD8+ T cells. On average, CD8+ T cells showed more expanded clones than CD4+ T cells after ivuxolimab. At doses of 0.1 to 3.0 mg/kg, clonal expansion of both CD4+ and CD8+ blood T cells was observed from baseline to week 6. Low levels of normalized T-cell clonal expansion were also seen in some patients who did not respond. Antigen specificity was not determined for the clonally expanded peripheral T cells.

Inclusive of the bounding cysteine and phenylalanine, the CDR3 is 15 residues long. Just the 45-base CDR3 DNA is kept, in frame starting at base 1. As encoded in the germline V gene, CDR1 is LGHNA while CDR2 is YSLEER. The junction shows trimming of 1 base on V and 5 bases on J, and the gene matches do not reach 3 bases of it. To sequence the TCRbeta CDR3 region, genomic DNA was isolated from the sorted cells. TCRbeta CDR3 regions were sequenced using the immunoSEQ Assay. TCRdb mirrors the immuneACCESS table, restricted to in-frame sequences. Some clones are absent from its copies; in checked studies, under half trace to an unresolved V gene, and the reason for the others is unknown. The sample data list some 54,000 clones, and roughly 82% of these were observed just once. Around 5.9% of the sample lies in the top ten. Patients with autoimmune disease history or receiving systemic immunosuppression were excluded from the trial. Peripheral blood for TCR sequencing was drawn from every dose cohort at baseline, at cycle 4 day 1 and at cycle 7 day 1. The samples were drawn from a first-in-human, open-label, multicenter phase I dose-escalation trial of ivuxolimab. Adults with locally advanced or metastatic melanoma, renal cell, hepatocellular, or head and neck squamous cell carcinoma were enrolled in the trial. Before TCR sequencing, CD4+ T cells and CD8+ T cells from peripheral blood were sorted into separate populations.

In its sample, this clone was seen a few times. Its antigen is not yet known. Base qualities were left out, and no much larger clone turns up one base away. This TCR was sampled from an adult with an advanced solid tumor such as melanoma, head and neck, liver or kidney cancer. This specimen consisted of CD4+ or CD8+ T cells sorted from blood, obtained in a trial of the OX40 agonist ivuxolimab. The sequence is built from TRBV4-3 and TRBJ2-5, with 11 middle bases fitting TRBD1. DNA sequence: TGCGCCAGCAGCCAAGGGACAGGGGGCATGGAGACCCAGTACTTC. Its product reads: CASSQGTGGMETQYF.